A selection of T cell receptor beta chains follows, all from one sample in a study of T cells in localized non-small cell lung cancer. The data were produced by immunoSEQ multiplex PCR, yet TCRdb's version contains in-frame clones alone and is incomplete. This sample has 60,000 or so clones; roughly 79% occur once, and the top ten carry around 4.3%. Sequenced here: PBMCs, sampled before any cancer treatment. The receptors stem from a man aged 35-69 years with stage II lung adenocarcinoma. CDR3s include the opening cysteine and the closing phenylalanine or tryptophan. D genes are given only for firm matches. Clone size is not always given. Where it is, it says once, few, many or a class for expanded clones.

d_call j_call clone_size v_call cdr3_aa cdr3_nt
. TRBJ2-3 . TRBV19 CASSIRQEDTQYF TGTGCCAGTAGTATTAGACAGGAAGATACGCAGTATTTT
. TRBJ2-5 few TRBV5-1 CASSLVPDVGGTQYF TGCGCCAGCAGCTTGGTGCCAGACGTTGGGGGGACCCAGTACTTC
. TRBJ2-7 once TRBV28 CASSWPGLGSYEQYF TGTGCCAGCAGTTGGCCGGGGTTAGGGTCCTACGAGCAGTACTTC
. TRBJ2-5 . TRBV29-1 CSVPVRPGQETQYF TGCAGCGTTCCCGTTCGCCCCGGGCAAGAGACCCAGTACTTC
. TRBJ1-2 . TRBV6-5 CASSFNDKNYGYTF TGTGCCAGCAGTTTCAATGACAAAAACTATGGCTACACCTTC
TRBD2 TRBJ2-7 . TRBV7-9 CASSPGLAGKYF TGTGCCAGCAGCCCGGGGCTAGCGGGAAAGTACTTC
TRBD1 TRBJ1-1 few TRBV10-3 CATWTGNTEAFF TGTGCCACCTGGACAGGGAACACTGAAGCTTTCTTT
TRBD1 TRBJ2-7 . TRBV5-1 CASSMGQGVTYEQYF TGCGCCAGCAGCATGGGGCAGGGGGTAACCTACGAGCAGTACTTC
. TRBJ2-5 once TRBV5-4 CASSLRSSGLETQYF TGTGCCAGCAGCTTGAGGTCCAGCGGGCTAGAGACCCAGTACTTC
TRBD2 TRBJ2-7 . TRBV2 CASSEGLAVNYEQYF TGTGCCAGCAGTGAAGGACTAGCGGTCAACTACGAGCAGTACTTC
. TRBJ2-3 . TRBV10-3 CAVRGLNTGATDTQYF TGTGCCGTCCGGGGTCTGAACACGGGGGCCACAGATACGCAGTATTTT
TRBD2 TRBJ2-7 . TRBV7-9 CASSSGRAANEQYF TGTGCCAGCAGCAGCGGGAGGGCCGCAAACGAGCAGTACTTC
. TRBJ1-1 . TRBV7-2 CASSLSTEAFF TGTGCCAGCAGCTTAAGTACTGAAGCTTTCTTT
. TRBJ2-5 . TRBV4-3 CASSQGNGLGETQYF TGCGCCAGCAGCCAAGGGAACGGGTTAGGGGAGACCCAGTACTTC
. TRBJ1-2 . TRBV5-1 CASSLGDSYGYTF TGCGCCAGCAGCTTGGGCGACAGTTATGGCTACACCTTC
TRBD1 TRBJ2-7 . TRBV27 CASRFLDRPYEQYF TGTGCCAGCAGATTCCTGGACAGGCCCTACGAGCAGTACTTC
. TRBJ1-2 . TRBV6-5 CASSYSGGRGGYTF TGTGCCAGCAGTTACTCGGGGGGGCGCGGTGGCTACACCTTC
TRBD1 TRBJ2-7 . TRBV7-3 CASSLNSRGPYEQYF TGTGCCAGCAGCTTAAACAGCAGGGGGCCCTACGAGCAGTACTTC
. TRBJ2-7 . TRBV9 CASSVKSGVYYEQYF TGTGCCAGCAGCGTAAAGTCAGGGGTGTACTATGAGCAGTACTTC
. TRBJ1-3 few TRBV7-5 CARSLKSSGNTIYF TGTGCCAGAAGCTTAAAGAGCTCTGGAAACACCATATATTTT
TRBD1 TRBJ2-1 . TRBV18 CASSPGTGNPNEQFF TGTGCCAGCTCTCCCGGGACAGGGAACCCCAATGAGCAGTTCTTC
. TRBJ2-7 medium-sized TRBV4-3 CASSQEVNYYEQYF TGCGCCAGCAGCCAAGAGGTTAATTACTACGAGCAGTACTTC
. TRBJ2-7 . TRBV30 CAWSVGGVSYEQYF TGTGCCTGGAGTGTAGGAGGTGTCTCCTACGAGCAGTACTTC
. TRBJ1-2 . TRBV10-2 CASRTTRGPGRYGYTF TGCGCCAGCAGGACAACTAGAGGGCCCGGGAGATATGGCTACACCTTC
. TRBJ1-5 . TRBV21-1 CASSKAECGGPNQPQHF TGTGCCAGCAGCAAAGCAGAGTGTGGGGGACCTAATCAGCCCCAGCATTTT
. TRBJ1-5 . TRBV15 CATSRVGQPQHF TGTGCCACCAGCAGAGTCGGTCAGCCCCAGCATTTT
. TRBJ1-1 once TRBV10-3 CAISEREANTEAFF TGTGCCATCAGTGAGCGCGAGGCAAACACTGAAGCTTTCTTT
TRBD2 TRBJ2-3 . TRBV25-1 CASSPGLAGADTQYF TGTGCCAGCTCCCCGGGACTAGCGGGAGCAGATACGCAGTATTTT
TRBD2 TRBJ2-5 . TRBV30 CAWSDSGRRETQYF TGTGCCTGGAGTGACAGCGGGAGGAGAGAGACCCAGTACTTC